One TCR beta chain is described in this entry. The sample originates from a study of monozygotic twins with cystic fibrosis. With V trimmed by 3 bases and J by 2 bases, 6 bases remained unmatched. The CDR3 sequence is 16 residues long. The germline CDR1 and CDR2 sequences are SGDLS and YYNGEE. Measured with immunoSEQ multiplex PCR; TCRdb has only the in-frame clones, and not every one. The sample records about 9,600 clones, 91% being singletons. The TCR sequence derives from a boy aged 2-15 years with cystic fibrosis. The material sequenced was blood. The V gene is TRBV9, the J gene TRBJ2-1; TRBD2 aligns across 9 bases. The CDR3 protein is CASSALAGVAYNEQFF. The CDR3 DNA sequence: TGTGCCAGCAGCGCCTTAGCGGGGGTCGCCTACAATGAGCAGTTCTTC. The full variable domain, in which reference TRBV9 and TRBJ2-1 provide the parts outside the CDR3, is DSGVTQTPKHLITATGQRVTLRCSPRSGDLSVYWYQQSLDQGLQFLIQYYNGEERAKGNILERFSAQQFPDLHSELNLSSLELGDSALYFCASSALAGVAYNEQFFGPGTRLTVL.